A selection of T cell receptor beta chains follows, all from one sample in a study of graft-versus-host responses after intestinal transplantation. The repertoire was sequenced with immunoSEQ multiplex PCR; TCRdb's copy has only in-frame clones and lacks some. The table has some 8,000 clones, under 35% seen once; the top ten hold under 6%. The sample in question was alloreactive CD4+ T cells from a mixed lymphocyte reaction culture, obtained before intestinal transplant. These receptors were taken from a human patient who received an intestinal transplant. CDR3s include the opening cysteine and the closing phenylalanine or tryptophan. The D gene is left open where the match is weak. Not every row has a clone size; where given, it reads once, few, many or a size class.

CASSRTGKNIQYF	TGTGCCAGCTCAAGGACAGGCAAGAACATTCAGTACTTC	TRBJ2-4	TRBD1	-	13	TRBV18
CASSQGTRSETQYF	TGTGCCAGCAGCCAAGGGACTAGATCGGAGACCCAGTACTTC	TRBJ2-5	TRBD2	-	14	TRBV4-2
CASSYGDSYEQYF	TGTGCCAGCAGTTACGGAGATTCCTACGAGCAGTACTTC	TRBJ2-7	-	-	13	TRBV6-8
CASRQGFDYEQYF	TGTGCCAGCAGACAGGGGTTCGACTACGAGCAGTACTTC	TRBJ2-7	TRBD1	-	13	TRBV27
CASSQPGGARDEQFF	TGTGCCAGCAGCCAACCGGGGGGCGCGAGGGATGAGCAGTTCTTC	TRBJ2-1	-	-	15	TRBV11-2
CASRSLAANTGELFF	TGTGCCAGTAGGTCCCTAGCTGCGAACACCGGGGAGCTGTTTTTT	TRBJ2-2	-	medium-sized	15	TRBV19
CSASGPDTQYF	TGCAGTGCTAGTGGCCCAGATACGCAGTATTTT	TRBJ2-3	-	-	11	TRBV20-1
CASSSLDSSTEAFF	TGCGCCAGCAGCTCGCTGGACAGTTCCACTGAAGCTTTCTTT	TRBJ1-1	-	few	14	TRBV5-1
CASSPPAHTGQLLLNQPQHF	TGTGCCAGCTCACCACCGGCCCATACCGGACAGCTGCTTTTAAATCAGCCCCAGCATTTT	TRBJ1-5	-	-	20	TRBV18
CASSRGQGKPYEQYF	TGTGCCAGCAGTCGCGGACAGGGAAAACCCTACGAGCAGTACTTC	TRBJ2-7	TRBD1	few	15	TRBV6-5
CASSYKRTANYGYTF	TGTGCCAGCAGTTATAAAAGGACAGCTAACTATGGCTACACCTTC	TRBJ1-2	-	medium-sized	15	TRBV2
CAISTGQGSTDTQYF	TGTGCCATCTCCACAGGACAGGGGAGCACAGATACGCAGTATTTT	TRBJ2-3	TRBD1	-	15	TRBV10-3
CASTEAGGGTDTQYF	TGTGCCAGCACCGAAGCGGGGGGGGGCACAGATACGCAGTATTTT	TRBJ2-3	TRBD2	few	15	TRBV2
CASSPGTGVYGYTF	TGCGCCAGCAGCCCCGGGACAGGGGTTTATGGCTACACCTTC	TRBJ1-2	TRBD1	-	14	TRBV5-1
CASSVDPAGVLKDTQYF	TGTGCCAGCAGCGTAGACCCAGCGGGGGTCCTTAAAGATACGCAGTATTTT	TRBJ2-3	TRBD2	-	17	TRBV9
CASSVMQDSYNEQFF	TGTGCCAGCAGTGTTATGCAGGACTCCTACAATGAGCAGTTCTTC	TRBJ2-1	-	few	15	TRBV6-1
CASTLQGNYGYTF	TGTGCCAGCACCCTACAGGGAAACTATGGCTACACCTTC	TRBJ1-2	-	-	13	TRBV28
CASSETGGSYEQYF	TGTGCCAGCAGTGAGACCGGAGGCTCCTACGAGCAGTACTTC	TRBJ2-7	-	-	14	TRBV2
CAWSVLGGLNSPLHF	TGTGCCTGGAGTGTACTGGGCGGGCTAAATTCACCCCTCCACTTT	TRBJ1-6	-	-	15	TRBV30
CASSLDWSSGRAGSNEQFF	TGCGCCAGCAGCTTGGATTGGTCTAGCGGGAGGGCCGGGTCGAATGAGCAGTTCTTC	TRBJ2-1	TRBD2	few	19	TRBV5-1